This TCR beta chain was sequenced for a study of cytomegalovirus exposure and HLA in healthy donors (TCRdb year 2017). About the study as a whole: According to an earlier analysis of around 600 of the donors, some 170 million T cells yielded roughly 100 million unique TCR beta sequences and approximately 280 Gb of sequence data. Donor age, sex, ethnicity and CMV serostatus were compiled alongside the repertoire data. On average, around 230,000 unique TCR beta nucleotide sequences were sequenced per donor among 300 to 500 genotyped donors of the cohort, with roughly a sixth of those sequences being non-productive. Several DR-DQ haplotypes were handled as single units for association and clustering because linkage in the cohort was strong. HLA typing covered class I and class II loci at four-digit resolution. A later analysis re-examined previously published TCR beta repertoires from around 670 donors and added high-resolution HLA genotyping to investigate patterns of TCR occurrence. The later analysis used no new phenotypic data to find candidate immune exposures, relying instead on TCR beta sequences and their occurrence across donors. Using immunosequencing, the study profiled T cell repertoires from around 680 subjects and related those repertoires to cytomegalovirus serostatus. The aim of the study was to test whether cataloging public T cell receptors could identify signatures of past pathogen exposure. Of the 300 to 500 genotyped donors, roughly 80% were placed in the genetic ancestry cluster associated with self-reported Caucasian donors. Genome-wide SNP genotypes for about three fifths of the roughly 670 donors were used in a later genetic analysis, which treated that subset as a discovery cohort. Typing coverage differed by locus: A, B, C, DRB1 and DQB1 were typed in roughly 620-630 donors, DQA1 in about 500, DPA1 in approximately 610, and DPB1 in 400 to 490. Roughly 300 gigabases of sequencing data and approximately 93 million unique TCR sequences were included in an early release covering roughly 700 HLA-typed donors. Besides the first cohort of under 700 subjects, a separate validation cohort made up of roughly 130 different subjects was used. Every repertoire in the discovery cohort had been generated on one and the same sequencing platform. In an earlier analysis of more than 550 of the donors, high-throughput TCR beta sequencing was used to judge whether each TCR beta V gene segment behaved as functional or pseudogenic. High-throughput TCR immunosequencing, statistical association of individual TCRs with disease status, and machine learning were combined to predict cytomegalovirus infection status.

Libraries came from the immunoSEQ multiplex PCR assay. The multiplex PCR relied on a mix of 60 forward primers for TCR Vbeta segments and 13 reverse primers for TCR Jbeta segments. The CDR3 region of rearranged TCR beta genes was amplified from genomic DNA with a multiplex PCR assay. On the Illumina HiSeq System, the amplified TCR beta libraries were sequenced as 87-base-pair reads. Per the authors' processing: Across the 640 or so repertoires, a later analysis counted 80 million or so unique TCR beta chains, around 11 million of which were shared by at least two donors. Raw reads were error-corrected and collapsed into unique sequences by a nearest-neighbor algorithm in which closely related sequences were merged to remove PCR and sequencing errors. V, D and J gene segments were assigned by aligning CDR3 sequences to IMGT reference sequences. For a sequence to be retained, a match of at least six nucleotides was required to both a V gene segment and a J gene segment. Rearrangements were called productive when the CDR3 lacked stop codons and stayed in frame with V and J; all others were non-productive. CDR3 was defined according to IMGT convention as the region running from the second conserved V-encoded cysteine to the conserved J-encoded phenylalanine. The earlier analysis of about 620 of the donors excluded sequences that lacked an unambiguous match to a single V gene segment. An earlier analysis of around 600 of the donors classified V segments as functional when productive rearrangements were above 56.7% and as segregating when the standard deviation between donors was above 5%. A statistical classification framework was built for diagnosing cytomegalovirus status from the catalog of TCR beta chain sequences. In a later analysis, V and J genes were assigned by comparing TCR nucleotide sequences against IMGT/GENE-DB human TR gene sequences. A later analysis assigned CDR3 sequences and most-parsimonious VDJ recombination scenarios with the TCRdist pipeline. In a later analysis, every TCR beta chain was defined by the combination of its CDR3 amino acid sequence and its V-gene family, and reads without a unique V-gene family were dropped. As a way to deal with suspected cross-contamination and a sequencing artifact, a later analysis dropped over 550 nucleotide sequences that were highly shared and had low generation probability. In a later analysis, a clonal expansion index was calculated for each public chain from normalized within-repertoire ranks of inferred template counts. In a later analysis, generation probabilities were computed using a VDJ recombination model fitted to out-of-frame rearrangements, and the results were checked against IGoR. In a later analysis, hypergeometric tests were used to score TCR-TCR, TCR-HLA and TCR-CMV co-occurrence, with a repertoire-size bias correction applied to TCR pairs. To estimate false discovery rates, a later analysis permuted the HLA or CMV assignments 20 times. In a later analysis, co-occurring TCRs were grouped with DBSCAN, and TCRdist sequence similarity was added when clustering was performed within HLA-allele-positive subsets. Repertoires with fewer than 30,000 or more than 120,000 public chains were left out of co-occurrence clustering, as were four to six repertoires with anomalous nucleotide sharing. The table comes from immuneACCESS by way of TCRdb, which keeps in-frame sequences with V and J called. Part of the clones is missing from these tables; in studies checked, under half for an unresolved V gene and the rest for unknown reasons. That table gives V, J and clone size, and the DNA gave D and trimming. The sample table records approximately 130,000 clones; 81% of these occur just once. The top ten clones comprise approximately 1.8% of the sample.

A remark on this clone: There is no known antigen for this receptor. Base qualities were left out, and no much larger clone turns up one base away.

Beyond this particular receptor, the publication reports: A later analysis reported that several top co-occurrence clusters appeared linked to parvovirus B19, influenza, CMV and Epstein-Barr virus. Sequencing depth was assumed to be roughly uniform across donors in the presence/absence analyses, though that assumption may not hold. According to a later analysis, TCR association rates differed among HLA loci, with DRB1 alleles showing the most associated TCRs and HLA-C alleles showing the fewest. V-gene and J-gene trimming of TCR beta chains was associated with a missense DCLRE1C variant in a later genetic analysis, and the association was replicated in an independent cohort. Immune exposure information for the cohort was limited to CMV serostatus. A later analysis found that most CMV-associated TCR beta chains appeared HLA-restricted, with HLA associations seemingly driven largely by CMV exposure. Assigning TCR associations to individual alleles was difficult when HLA alleles, especially DR and DQ, strongly co-occurred. A later analysis found that HLA-associated TCR beta chains were more clonally expanded and had lower generation probabilities than equally common non-associated chains. A further reported finding was that TCR beta sequences accurately predicted the HLA-A and HLA-B alleles for most subjects in the first cohort. About 15 rarely observed V segments, including chromosome 9 orphons, were excluded from the earlier analysis of several hundred of the donors because counts were too low. Because the 87-base-pair reads could not distinguish some IMGT-functional V segments, including TRBV6-2 and TRBV6-3, those segments were excluded. Three of the identified cytomegalovirus-associated TCR beta chains were confirmed in vitro to be specific for cytomegalovirus antigens. Linkage disequilibrium might explain the correlated functional status among segregating V segments, but an unknown experimental factor could not be excluded. It was suggested by the authors that the approach could potentially be generalized to other disease states and immunological phenotypes. In this cohort, only TCR beta chains were sequenced, and detectable features were limited by the absence of alpha or paired-chain data. The study gave a list of more than 150 TCR beta chains associated with cytomegalovirus. A group of highly shared sequence variants was considered likely to be a technical artifact of the sequencing pipeline. Because HLA typing was missing for some donors at each locus, association tests included only the typed subset. Across donors, most TCR sequences were observed very rarely, whereas some public TCRs were present in many individuals. According to a later genetic analysis, donors in an Asian-associated ancestry cluster had fewer N-insertions in productive TCRs than the approximately 700-donor mean. Cytomegalovirus status was reported to be diagnosed by the classifier with high specificity and sensitivity in both the original and validation cohorts. Broadly in line with IMGT annotations, most TCR beta V segments showed up in productive rearrangements about 87% or about 30% of the time in an earlier analysis of about 500 of the donors. Specific HLA alleles were associated with 15,000 to 20,000 TCR beta sequences at a false discovery rate of 0.05 in a later analysis.

The cohort was made up of around 720 healthy bone marrow donors. All cohort members were sampled while nominally healthy, although unrecorded immune exposures were likely present. The donor tested CMV seronegative, placing the donor among the 350 or so seronegative members of the cohort. A peripheral blood sample was collected from each donor, and TCR beta sequencing was performed on peripheral blood mononuclear cells. Genomic DNA extraction from the blood cell samples was performed with the Qiagen DNeasy Blood Extraction Kit. Via the germline V gene, CDR1 is SGHDT and CDR2 YYEEEE. V is clipped by 1 base and J by 0 bases, and the sequence between their germline boundaries is 11 bases long. Including the terminal cysteine and phenylalanine, the CDR3 comprises 16 residues. Of the read, only the CDR3 DNA is kept; its 48 bases are in frame from base 1.

Sequencing used PBMCs. This receptor was obtained from a middle-aged man in good health and CMV-seronegative. The rearranged segments are TRBV5-6 and TRBJ2-1, with no confidently assigned D gene. The DNA is as follows: TGTGCCAGCAGCTTGAAATTCCTGAGCTCCTACAATGAGCAGTTCTTC. Translated, it gives CASSLKFLSSYNEQFF.